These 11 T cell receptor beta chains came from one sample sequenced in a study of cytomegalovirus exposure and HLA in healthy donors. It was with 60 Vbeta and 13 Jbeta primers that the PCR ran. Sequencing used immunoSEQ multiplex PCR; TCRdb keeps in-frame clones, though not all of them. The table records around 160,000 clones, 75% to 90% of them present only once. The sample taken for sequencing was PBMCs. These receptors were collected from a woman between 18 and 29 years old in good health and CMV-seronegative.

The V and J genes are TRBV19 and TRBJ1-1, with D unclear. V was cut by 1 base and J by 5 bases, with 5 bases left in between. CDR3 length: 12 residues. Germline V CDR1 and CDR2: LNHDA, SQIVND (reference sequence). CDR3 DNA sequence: TGTGCCAGTAGTATAGTAAATACTGAAGCTTTCTTT. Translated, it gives CASSIVNTEAFF.

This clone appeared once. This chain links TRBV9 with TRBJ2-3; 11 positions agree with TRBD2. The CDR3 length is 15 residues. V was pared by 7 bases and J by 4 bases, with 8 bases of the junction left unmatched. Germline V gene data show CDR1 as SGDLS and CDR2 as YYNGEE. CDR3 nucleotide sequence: TGTGCCAGCCGTGATAGCGGGGGGGCCCCAGATACGCAGTATTTT. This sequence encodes CASRDSGGAPDTQYF.

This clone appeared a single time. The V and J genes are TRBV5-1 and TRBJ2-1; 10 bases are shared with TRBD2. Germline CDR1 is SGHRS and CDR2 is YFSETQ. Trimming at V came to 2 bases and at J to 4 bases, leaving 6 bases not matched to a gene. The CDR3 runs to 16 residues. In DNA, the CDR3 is TGCGCCAGCAGCTTCCCACTAGCGGGGATATACAATGAGCAGTTCTTC. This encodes CASSFPLAGIYNEQFF. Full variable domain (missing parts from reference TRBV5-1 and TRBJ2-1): KAGVTQTPRYLIKTRGQQVTLSCSPISGHRSVSWYQQTPGQGLQFLFEYFSETQRNKGNFPGRFSGRQFSNSRSEMNVSTLELGDSALYLCASSFPLAGIYNEQFFGPGTRLTVL.

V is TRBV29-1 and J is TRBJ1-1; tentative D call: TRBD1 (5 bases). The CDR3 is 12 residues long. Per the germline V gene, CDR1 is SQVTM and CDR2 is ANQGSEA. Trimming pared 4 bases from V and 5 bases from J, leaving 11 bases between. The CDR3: CSVAKGVTEAFF. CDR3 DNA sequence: TGCAGCGTTGCTAAAGGGGTGACTGAAGCTTTCTTT. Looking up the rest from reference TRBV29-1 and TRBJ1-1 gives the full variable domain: SAVISQKPSRDICQRGTSLTIQCQVDSQVTMMFWYRQQPGQSLTLIATANQGSEATYESGFVIDKFPISRPNLTFSTLTVSNMSPEDSSIYLCSVAKGVTEAFFGQGTRLTVV.

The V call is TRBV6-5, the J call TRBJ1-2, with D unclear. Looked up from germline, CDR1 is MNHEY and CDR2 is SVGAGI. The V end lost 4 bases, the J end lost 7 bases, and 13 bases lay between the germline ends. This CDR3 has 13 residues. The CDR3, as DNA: TGTGCCAGCAGTTTTACCGGAAGCGGTGGCTACACCTTC. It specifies CASSFTGSGGYTF.

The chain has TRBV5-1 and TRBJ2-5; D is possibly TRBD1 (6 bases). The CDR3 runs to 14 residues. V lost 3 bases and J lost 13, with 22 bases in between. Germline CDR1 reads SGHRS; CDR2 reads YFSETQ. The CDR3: CASSSAGALADRYF. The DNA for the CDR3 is TGCGCCAGCAGCTCCGCAGGGGCCCTAGCAGATAGGTACTTC.

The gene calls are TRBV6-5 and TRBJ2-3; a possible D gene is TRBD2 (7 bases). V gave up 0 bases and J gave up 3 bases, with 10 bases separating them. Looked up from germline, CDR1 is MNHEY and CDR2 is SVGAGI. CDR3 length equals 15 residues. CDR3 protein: CASSYSGGLTDTQYF. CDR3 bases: TGTGCCAGCAGTTACTCGGGGGGGCTTACAGATACGCAGTATTTT.

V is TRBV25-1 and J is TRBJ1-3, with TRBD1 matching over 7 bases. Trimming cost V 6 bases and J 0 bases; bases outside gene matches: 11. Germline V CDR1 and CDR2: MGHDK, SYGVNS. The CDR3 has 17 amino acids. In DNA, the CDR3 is TGTGCCAGCAGGGCCAGACAGGGAAAGGGCTCTGGAAACACCATATATTTT. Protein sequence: CASRARQGKGSGNTIYF.

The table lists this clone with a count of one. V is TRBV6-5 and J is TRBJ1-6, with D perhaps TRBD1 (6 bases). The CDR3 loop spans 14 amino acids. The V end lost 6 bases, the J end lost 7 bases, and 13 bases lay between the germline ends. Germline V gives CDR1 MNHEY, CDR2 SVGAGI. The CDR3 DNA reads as TGTGCCAGCAGGATAGGACAGCAGAATTCACCCCTCCACTTT. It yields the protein CASRIGQQNSPLHF.

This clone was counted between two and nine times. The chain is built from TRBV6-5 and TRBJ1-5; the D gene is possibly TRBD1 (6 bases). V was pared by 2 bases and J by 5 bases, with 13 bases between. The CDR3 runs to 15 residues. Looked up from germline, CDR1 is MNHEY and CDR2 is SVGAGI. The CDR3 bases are TGTGCCAGCAGTTACACAGGGACCTTAGATCAGCCCCAGCATTTT. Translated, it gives CASSYTGTLDQPQHF.

This chain's CDR3 is CASSQGSSNQPQHF. The CDR3 DNA reads as TGCGCCAGCAGCCAAGGGAGTAGCAATCAGCCCCAGCATTTT. The chain uses TRBV4-1 and TRBJ1-5; D remains ambiguous. CDR1 MGHRA and CDR2 YSYEKL come from the germline V gene. Trimming took 1 base from V and 0 from J, leaving 4 bases between them. This CDR3 has 14 amino acids.